This T cell receptor beta chain was obtained from a study of a mutant IDH1 vaccine in newly diagnosed glioma. Study context: Once 4-6 weeks had passed after radiotherapy alone, vaccination started, or it started with temozolomide cycles. Therapy received beforehand was radiotherapy, temozolomide, or both, with most patients given both.

Method: immunoSEQ multiplex PCR; TCRdb's copy keeps in-frame clones and lacks some. The sample has approximately 60,000 clones, about 81% seen once. Worth noting for this clone: Its target is unknown.

Noted time point: week 23, last vaccination. Alongside topical imiquimod, each dose of vaccine comprised 300 ug of mutant IDH1 20-mer peptide. Sample: PBMCs, taken from a glioma patient whose treatment included an IDH1 peptide vaccine. The TCR comes from a woman in her forties with glioma. Some clones in this sample may be carry-over from other donors' samples.

The CDR3 DNA follows: TGTGCCAGCAGTCCCCCTACCCCTAACACCGGGGAGCTGTTTTTT. Its protein is CASSPPTPNTGELFF. The chain carries TRBV27 and TRBJ2-2; D is ambiguous. The germline V and J ends were trimmed by 5 bases and 2 bases, with 12 bases remaining between them. The CDR3 has 15 residues. Germline CDR1 is MNHEY and CDR2 is SMNVEV (reference sequence).